This T cell receptor beta chain was observed in a study of blood T cell repertoires in COVID-19. This clone showed up just once. The assay was immunoSEQ multiplex PCR, and TCRdb's table has in-frame clones only and misses some. The table records roughly 320,000 clones, 85% to 90% of them present only once. CDR1 KGHSH and CDR2 LQKENI come from the germline V gene. With 1 base removed from V and 9 bases from J, the gap between germline ends came to 13 bases. CDR3 length: 14 amino acids. The chain has TRBV18 and TRBJ2-1; tentatively, D is TRBD2 (6 bases). The source of this sequence is a man between 65 and 79 years old with acute or convalescent COVID-19. Sequencing was performed on peripheral blood. This chain's CDR3 is CASSPQTGAGEQFF. For the CDR3, the DNA is TGTGCCAGCTCACCACAAACGGGAGCCGGTGAGCAGTTCTTC.